These 29 T cell receptor beta chains were sequenced from one sample in a study of blood T cell repertoires in COVID-19. Method: immunoSEQ multiplex PCR; TCRdb's copy keeps in-frame clones and lacks some. The table lists 150,000 to 200,000 clones, about 89% of them singletons. Input material: peripheral blood. These receptors were obtained from a man between 65 and 85 years old with acute or convalescent COVID-19.

This clone was detected only once. The chain combines TRBV6-6 with TRBJ1-1, with a possible D match to TRBD1 (5 bases). The CDR3 runs 13 residues. Germline V gene lookup returns CDR1 MNHNY and CDR2 SVGAGI (reference sequence). The V end lost 7 bases, the J end lost 4 bases, and 13 bases lay between the germline ends. CDR3 amino acids: CASNWGGSTEAFF. Written as DNA, the CDR3 is TGTGCCAGCAACTGGGGGGGTTCCACTGAAGCTTTCTTT.

This chain connects TRBV18 to TRBJ1-2, with 9 bases identical to TRBD1. CDR1 and CDR2 from the germline V gene are KGHSH and LQKENI. The CDR3 loop spans 13 amino acids. The trim removed 1 base at V and 6 bases at J, leaving 0 bases unmatched. The CDR3 region has the DNA TGTGCCAGCTCACCACGGGACAGGGATGGCTACACCTTC. The encoded protein is CASSPRDRDGYTF. Together with reference TRBV18 and TRBJ1-2, the CDR3 gives the full variable domain: NAGVMQNPRHLVRRRGQEARLRCSPMKGHSHVYWYRQLPEEGLKFMVYLQKENIIDESGMPKERFSAEFPKEGPSILRIQQVVRGDSAAYFCASSPRDRDGYTFGSGTRLTVV.

The rearrangement joins TRBV29-1 to TRBJ2-7, with TRBD2 as a possible D gene (6 bases). The CDR3 has 11 amino acids. The germline V gene has CDR1 SQVTM and CDR2 ANQGSEA. Trimming stripped 3 bases from V and 5 bases from J, with 8 bases between. CDR3 sequence (DNA): TGCAGCGTTGATGGGGAGGACGAGCAGTACTTC. Its protein product is CSVDGEDEQYF.

This clone was recorded only once. The chain has TRBV28 and TRBJ2-7, with D tentatively TRBD1 (6 bases). V lost 5 bases, J lost 7 bases, and 18 bases lay in between. CDR3 length equals 14 residues. From germline, CDR1 is MDHEN and CDR2 SYDVKM. CDR3: CASSQPRDMGEQYF. CDR3 sequence (DNA): TGTGCCAGCAGTCAACCCCGGGACATGGGGGAGCAGTACTTC.

The chain employs TRBV5-1 and TRBJ2-1; 7 nucleotides line up with TRBD2. J gave up 6 bases and V 2 bases, and 5 bases lay outside the gene matches. Germline V CDR1 and CDR2: SGHRS, YFSETQ. The CDR3 sequence is 14 residues long. CDR3 nucleotide sequence: TGCGCCAGCAGCTTAACGGGGGGAAGCAATGAGCAGTTCTTC. Protein product: CASSLTGGSNEQFF.

This clone occurred once. J is TRBJ2-1 and V is TRBV5-4, with 11 bases matching TRBD1. The CDR3 sequence is 15 residues long. Unmatched junction bases numbered 9, after V lost 4 bases and J lost 9 bases. Germline CDR1 SGHNT, CDR2 YYREEE (reference sequence). This CDR3 reads CASSPGTGGLGEQFF. CDR3 sequence (DNA): TGTGCCAGCAGCCCCGGGACAGGGGGTTTAGGTGAGCAGTTCTTC. The variable domain in full, completed from reference TRBV5-4 and TRBJ2-1, reads ETGVTQSPTHLIKTRGQQVTLRCSSQSGHNTVSWYQQALGQGPQFIFQYYREEENGRGNFPPRFSGLQFPNYSSELNVNALELDDSALYLCASSPGTGGLGEQFFGPGTRLTVL.

CDR3 protein: CASRLAGAGELFF. The CDR3 DNA follows: TGTGCCTCGAGGCTAGCGGGTGCCGGGGAGCTGTTTTTT. The chain links TRBV10-3 to TRBJ2-2, with TRBD2 matching over 8 bases. This CDR3 is built from 13 residues. The junction had 8 bases not matched to a gene; V was cut back by 11 bases and J by 6 bases. Germline V gene lookup returns CDR1 ENHRY and CDR2 SYGVKD.

This chain connects TRBV19 to TRBJ2-3; 8 positions agree with TRBD1. This CDR3 has 16 amino acids. With 5 bases clipped from V and 0 bases from J, the junction kept 7 bases outside the gene matches. Germline V lookup: CDR1 LNHDA, CDR2 SQIVND (reference sequence). This CDR3 reads CASSSDREDSTDTQYF. The CDR3 DNA reads as TGTGCCAGTAGTTCGGACAGGGAGGATAGCACAGATACGCAGTATTTT.

This rearrangement joins TRBV6-5 to TRBJ1-6; TRBD1 aligns across 9 bases. Germline V gene data show CDR1 as MNHEY and CDR2 as SVGAGI. The CDR3 extends over 14 amino acids. With V trimmed by 7 bases and J by 8 bases, 6 bases remained unmatched. The CDR3 nucleotides read TGTGCCAGCAACCTAGACAGGGGGGATTCACCCCTCCACTTT. Protein: CASNLDRGDSPLHF.

The chain uses TRBV28 and TRBJ1-3, with D unresolved. Trimming pared 6 bases from V and 0 bases from J, leaving 21 bases between. CDR1 is MDHEN and CDR2 is SYDVKM in the germline V gene. This CDR3 contains 18 residues. CDR3 in amino acids: CASSSRVGGFDSGNTIYF. DNA of the CDR3: TGTGCCAGCAGCTCCCGAGTTGGAGGGTTCGACTCTGGAAACACCATATATTTT.

This chain links TRBV7-2 with TRBJ2-1; 11 bases align to TRBD2. The V gene's germline CDR1 is SGHTA and CDR2 FQGNSA. The J segment lost 8 bases and the V segment lost 6 bases, leaving 6 bases of the junction unmatched. There are 14 residues in the CDR3. CDR3 DNA sequence: TGTGCCAGCAGGATAGCGGGGGGGCCGGATGAGCAGTTCTTC. This gives the protein CASRIAGGPDEQFF.

This sequence joins TRBV7-2 and TRBJ2-1; possibly TRBD2 for D (5 bases). CDR3 size: 13 residues. Germline V gene lookup returns CDR1 SGHTA and CDR2 FQGNSA. V shed 3 bases and J shed 8 bases, with 11 bases lying between them. The CDR3 region has the DNA TGTGCCAGCAGCTTGTCTAGCTGGGATGAGCAGTTCTTC. Encoded protein: CASSLSSWDEQFF.

The chain links TRBV28 to TRBJ1-1, with D possibly being TRBD1 (6 bases). There are 15 residues in the CDR3. Looked up from germline, CDR1 is MDHEN and CDR2 is SYDVKM. Trimming stripped 1 base from V and 0 bases from J, with 9 bases between. CDR3 DNA sequence: TGTGCCAGCAGTTTATCAGGGGTCATGAACACTGAAGCTTTCTTT. This encodes CASSLSGVMNTEAFF.

In its sample, this clone was seen once. J is TRBJ2-7 and V is TRBV7-2; D is uncertain. Germline lookup yields CDR1 SGHTA and CDR2 FQGNSA. The CDR3 covers 14 residues. Trimming stripped 5 bases from V and 1 base from J, with 12 bases between. The CDR3 coding sequence is TGTGCCAGCAGCCCGATGGCAGTATCCTACGAGCAGTACTTC. Protein: CASSPMAVSYEQYF.

The chain carries TRBV12-3 or TRBV12-4 and TRBJ1-5; possible D gene TRBD1, 5 bases. This CDR3 region has 13 residues. Trimming took 6 bases from V and 9 from J, leaving 15 bases between them. The CDR3 coding sequence is TGTGCCAGCAGATCCAGTAGGGGAGGGCCCCAGCATTTT. Translating gives CASRSSRGGPQHF.

The chain employs TRBV6-6 and TRBJ2-5; D uncertain. The CDR3 has 14 amino acids. CDR1 is MNHNY and CDR2 is SVGAGI in the germline V gene (reference sequence). Trimming stripped 5 bases from V and 0 bases from J, with 10 bases between. CDR3: CASSPDTYQETQYF. The CDR3 bases are TGTGCCAGCAGTCCCGACACGTACCAAGAGACCCAGTACTTC.

CDR3 sequence (DNA): TGTGCCGCCCACACGTTTAGCAATCAGCCCCAGCATTTT. It is translated as CAAHTFSNQPQHF. The gene calls are TRBV6-6 and TRBJ1-5, with D unresolved. From germline, CDR1 is MNHNY and CDR2 SVGAGI (reference sequence). The CDR3 totals 13 residues. V lost 11 bases and J lost 0, with 11 bases in between.

This clone was seen a single time. The CDR3 here is CASSLLEETQYF. For the CDR3, the DNA is TGCGCCAGCAGCTTGCTTGAAGAGACCCAGTACTTC. The chain employs TRBV5-1 and TRBJ2-5; D gene uncertain. The germline V gene has CDR1 SGHRS and CDR2 YFSETQ. Trimming stripped 1 base from V and 3 bases from J, with 4 bases between. The CDR3 spans 12 residues. Variable domain in full (rest from reference TRBV5-1 and TRBJ2-5): KAGVTQTPRYLIKTRGQQVTLSCSPISGHRSVSWYQQTPGQGLQFLFEYFSETQRNKGNFPGRFSGRQFSNSRSEMNVSTLELGDSALYLCASSLLEETQYFGPGTRLLVL.

The chain carries TRBV6-4 and TRBJ1-6; 9 bases map to TRBD1. The CDR3 runs to 14 residues. Germline CDR1 reads MRHNA; CDR2 reads SNTAGT. Trimming cost V 4 bases and J 9 bases; bases outside gene matches: 4. CDR3 coding DNA: TGTGCCAGCAGTGCCACAGGGGGCGGTTCACCCCTCCACTTT. The encoded protein is CASSATGGGSPLHF.

This clone has a single count. The V call is TRBV5-4, the J call TRBJ2-1, with 10 positions matching TRBD2. The germline V gene has CDR1 SGHNT and CDR2 YYREEE (reference sequence). The length of the CDR3 is 15 residues. V trimming: 0 bases; J trimming: 6 bases; junction bases outside the gene matches: 3. Written as DNA, the CDR3 is TGTGCCAGCAGCTTGGATGAGCGGGGGGGCAATGAGCAGTTCTTC. Translated: CASSLDERGGNEQFF.

The chain is built from TRBV27 and TRBJ1-2; the D gene is possibly TRBD1 (5 bases). With 2 bases removed from V and 7 bases from J, the gap between germline ends came to 14 bases. In germline, CDR1 is MNHEY, CDR2 SMNVEV (reference sequence). The CDR3 consists of 14 residues. CDR3 loop: CASSLIGGIRGYTF. The DNA for the CDR3 is TGTGCCAGCAGTTTAATCGGGGGGATCCGTGGCTACACCTTC.

Points on this clone: A read error may account for a junction end that differs from germline. J is TRBJ2-3 and V is TRBV7-9, with 11 bases fitting TRBD2. The CDR3 extends over 12 amino acids. Germline V CDR1 and CDR2: SEHNR, FQNEAQ (reference sequence). CDR3 in DNA: TGTGCCAGCAGCAGAACCGGGACTAGCGGCGCCTTT. Residues: CASSRTGTSGAF.

The genes are TRBV9 and TRBJ2-2, with 8 bases identical to TRBD2. The CDR3 runs 17 residues. Germline V gene lookup returns CDR1 SGDLS and CDR2 YYNGEE. The junction had 13 bases not matched to a gene; V was cut back by 7 bases and J by 2 bases. This CDR3 is CASFPRRGAGNTGELFF. The CDR3 DNA is TGTGCCAGCTTCCCTCGGCGGGGGGCAGGAAACACCGGGGAGCTGTTTTTT.

The table lists this clone with a few counts. The chain links TRBV19 to TRBJ2-3; 7 nucleotides line up with TRBD1. Germline-derived CDR1 and CDR2 are LNHDA and SQIVND (reference sequence). CDR3 size: 15 residues. Trimming removed 3 bases from V and 3 bases from J; junction bases left unmatched: 6. The CDR3 is CASSMTGMETDTQYF. In DNA form, the CDR3 reads TGTGCCAGTAGTATGACAGGGATGGAAACAGATACGCAGTATTTT.

The CDR3 DNA reads as TGTGCCAGCAGCCCAGGGACTAGCGCTGGACCCTACGGGGAGCTGTTTTTT. Its translation: CASSPGTSAGPYGELFF. The chain combines TRBV28 with TRBJ2-2, with 10 bases fitting TRBD2. The CDR3 sequence is 17 residues long. With V trimmed by 6 bases and J by 7 bases, 14 bases remained unmatched. In germline, CDR1 is MDHEN, CDR2 SYDVKM.

This clone was recorded once. The chain employs TRBV3-1 (or the pseudogene TRBV3-2) and TRBJ2-1, with D possibly being TRBD2 (6 bases). Germline V gene sequence: CDR1 LGHDT, CDR2 YNNKEL (reference sequence). The V end was cut by 4 bases, the J end by 9 bases, with 13 bases between. The CDR3 has 13 residues. The CDR3 nucleotides are TGTGCCAGCAGCCCGCTGGGAGGCCGTGAGCAGTTCTTC. Translation gives CASSPLGGREQFF.

The rearrangement uses TRBV7-9 and TRBJ1-4; 8 nucleotides align to TRBD1. This CDR3 contains 17 residues. The J segment lost 4 bases and the V segment lost 1 base, leaving 8 bases of the junction unmatched. Germline CDR1 SEHNR, CDR2 FQNEAQ (reference sequence). CDR3: CASSLGGQGADNEKLFF. The CDR3, as DNA: TGTGCCAGCAGCTTAGGGGGTCAGGGGGCAGATAATGAAAAACTGTTTTTT.

The chain carries TRBV6-5 and TRBJ2-5; possible D gene TRBD2, 7 bases. Trimming removed 7 bases at V and 4 bases at J, with 16 bases between. This CDR3 region has 14 residues. Per germline, CDR1 MNHEY and CDR2 SVGAGI. CDR3 DNA sequence: TGTGCCAGCACCGATGGGGGGGGCGGAGAGACCCAGTACTTC. The encoded protein is CASTDGGGGETQYF.

The chain is built from TRBV12-5 and TRBJ1-1, with D perhaps matching TRBD1 (6 bases). This CDR3 spans 17 amino acids. Between the trimmed V and J ends, which lost 2 bases and 8 bases, there was a span of 24 bases. Germline CDR1 and CDR2: LGHNT and FRNRAP. In nucleotides, the CDR3 is TGTGCTAGTGGTTTGCCAACGGAAGGGGGGGCTGTCGGGGAAGCTTTCTTT. This codes for CASGLPTEGGAVGEAFF.